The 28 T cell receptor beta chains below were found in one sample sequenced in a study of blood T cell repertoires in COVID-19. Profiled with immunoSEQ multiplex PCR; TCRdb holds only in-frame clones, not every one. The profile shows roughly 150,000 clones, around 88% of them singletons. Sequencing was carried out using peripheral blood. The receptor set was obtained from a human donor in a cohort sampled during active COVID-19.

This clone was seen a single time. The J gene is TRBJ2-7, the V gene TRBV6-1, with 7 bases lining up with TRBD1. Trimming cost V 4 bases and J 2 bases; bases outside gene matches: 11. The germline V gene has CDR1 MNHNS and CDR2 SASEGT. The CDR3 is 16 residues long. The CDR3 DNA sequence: TGTGCCAGCAGTGGTACCGGGACAGTTAAAACCTACGAGCAGTACTTC. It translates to CASSGTGTVKTYEQYF.

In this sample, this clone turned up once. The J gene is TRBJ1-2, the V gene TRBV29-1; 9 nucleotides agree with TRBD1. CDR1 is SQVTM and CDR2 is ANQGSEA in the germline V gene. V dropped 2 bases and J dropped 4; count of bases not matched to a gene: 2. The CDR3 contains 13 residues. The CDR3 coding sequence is TGCAGCGTTGAAACACAGGGGGCCTATGGCTACACCTTC. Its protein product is CSVETQGAYGYTF. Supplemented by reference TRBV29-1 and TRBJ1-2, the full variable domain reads SAVISQKPSRDICQRGTSLTIQCQVDSQVTMMFWYRQQPGQSLTLIATANQGSEATYESGFVIDKFPISRPNLTFSTLTVSNMSPEDSSIYLCSVETQGAYGYTFGSGTRLTVV.

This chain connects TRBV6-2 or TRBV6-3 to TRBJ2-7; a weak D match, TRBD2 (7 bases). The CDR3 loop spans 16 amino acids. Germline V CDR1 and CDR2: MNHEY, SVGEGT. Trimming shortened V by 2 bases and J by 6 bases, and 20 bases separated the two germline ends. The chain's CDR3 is CASSYAAGGPKGEQYF. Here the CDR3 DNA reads TGTGCCAGCAGTTACGCGGCCGGGGGGCCGAAGGGCGAGCAGTACTTC.

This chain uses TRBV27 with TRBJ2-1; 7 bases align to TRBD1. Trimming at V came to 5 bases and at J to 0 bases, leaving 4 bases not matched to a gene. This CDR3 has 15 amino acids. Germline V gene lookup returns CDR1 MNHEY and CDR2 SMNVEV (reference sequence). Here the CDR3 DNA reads TGTGCCAGCAGTCTGACAGGGAGCTCCTACAATGAGCAGTTCTTC. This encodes CASSLTGSSYNEQFF.

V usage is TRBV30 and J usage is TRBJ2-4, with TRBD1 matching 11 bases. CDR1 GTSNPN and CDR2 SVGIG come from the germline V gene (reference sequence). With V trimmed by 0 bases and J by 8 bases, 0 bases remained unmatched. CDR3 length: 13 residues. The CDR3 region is CAWSVGQGDIQYF. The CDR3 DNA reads TGTGCCTGGAGTGTGGGACAGGGGGACATTCAGTACTTC.

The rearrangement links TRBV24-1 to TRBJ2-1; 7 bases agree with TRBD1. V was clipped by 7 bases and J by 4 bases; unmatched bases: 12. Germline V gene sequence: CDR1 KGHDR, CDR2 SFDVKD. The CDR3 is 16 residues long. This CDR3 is CATSSTGAEVYNEQFF. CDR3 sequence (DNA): TGTGCCACCAGCTCTACAGGGGCCGAGGTTTACAATGAGCAGTTCTTC.

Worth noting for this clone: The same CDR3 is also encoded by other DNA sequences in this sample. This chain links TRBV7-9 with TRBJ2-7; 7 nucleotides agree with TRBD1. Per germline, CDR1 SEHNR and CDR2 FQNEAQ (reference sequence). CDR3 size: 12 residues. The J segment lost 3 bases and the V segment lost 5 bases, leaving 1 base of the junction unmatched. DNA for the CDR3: TGTGCCAGCAGCCCAGGGGGCTACGAGCAGTACTTC. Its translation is CASSPGGYEQYF.

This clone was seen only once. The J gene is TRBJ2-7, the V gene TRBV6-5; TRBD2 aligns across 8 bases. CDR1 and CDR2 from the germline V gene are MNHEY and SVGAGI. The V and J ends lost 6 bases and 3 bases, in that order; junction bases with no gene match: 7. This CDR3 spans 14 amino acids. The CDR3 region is CASRGAGEFYEQYF. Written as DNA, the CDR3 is TGTGCCAGCAGGGGAGCGGGAGAATTCTACGAGCAGTACTTC.

Here the CDR3 DNA reads TGCGCCAGCAGCTTCCGGCAGGCCACAGATACGCAGTATTTT. Translating it yields CASSFRQATDTQYF. The chain couples TRBV5-1 to TRBJ2-3; D gene ambiguous. Germline lookup yields CDR1 SGHRS and CDR2 YFSETQ. V lost 2 bases and J 2 bases, leaving 9 bases between the germline ends. This CDR3 contains 14 residues.

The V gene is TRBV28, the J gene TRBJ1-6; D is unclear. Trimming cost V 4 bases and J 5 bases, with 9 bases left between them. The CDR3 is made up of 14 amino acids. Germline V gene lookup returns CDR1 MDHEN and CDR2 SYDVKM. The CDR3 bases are TGTGCCAGCAGTTCCAGGTCCAATAATTCACCCCTCCACTTT. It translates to CASSSRSNNSPLHF.

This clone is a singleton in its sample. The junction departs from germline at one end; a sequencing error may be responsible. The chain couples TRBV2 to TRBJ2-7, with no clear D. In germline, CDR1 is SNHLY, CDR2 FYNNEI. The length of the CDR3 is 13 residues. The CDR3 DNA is TGTGCCAGAAGTGACCCCTTCTCCTACGAGCAGTACTTC. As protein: CARSDPFSYEQYF.

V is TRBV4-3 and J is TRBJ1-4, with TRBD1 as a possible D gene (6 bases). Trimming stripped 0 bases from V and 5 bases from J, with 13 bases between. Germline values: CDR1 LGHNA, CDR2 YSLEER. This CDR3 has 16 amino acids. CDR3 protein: CASSQDGTYRNEKLFF. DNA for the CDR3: TGCGCCAGCAGCCAAGATGGGACATACCGGAATGAAAAACTGTTTTTT.

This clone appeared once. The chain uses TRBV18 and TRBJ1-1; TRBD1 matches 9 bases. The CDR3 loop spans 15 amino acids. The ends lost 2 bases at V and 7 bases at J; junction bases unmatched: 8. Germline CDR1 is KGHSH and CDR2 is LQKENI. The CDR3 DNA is TGTGCCAGCTCACCATCCCAACAGGGGGCGGGTGAAGCTTTCTTT. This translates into CASSPSQQGAGEAFF.

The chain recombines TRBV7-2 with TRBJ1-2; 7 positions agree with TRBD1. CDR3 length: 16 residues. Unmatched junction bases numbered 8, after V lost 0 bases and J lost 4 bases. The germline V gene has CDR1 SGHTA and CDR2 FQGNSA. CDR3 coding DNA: TGTGCCAGCAGCTTAGCAACAGGGGTCACGTTCTATGGCTACACCTTC. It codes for CASSLATGVTFYGYTF.

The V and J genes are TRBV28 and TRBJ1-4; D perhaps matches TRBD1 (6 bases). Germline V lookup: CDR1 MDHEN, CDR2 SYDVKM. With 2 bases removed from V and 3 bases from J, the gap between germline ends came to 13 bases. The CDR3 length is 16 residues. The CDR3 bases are TGTGCCAGCAGTTTACTCCTACAGGGCTCTAATGAAAAACTGTTTTTT. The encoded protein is CASSLLLQGSNEKLFF.

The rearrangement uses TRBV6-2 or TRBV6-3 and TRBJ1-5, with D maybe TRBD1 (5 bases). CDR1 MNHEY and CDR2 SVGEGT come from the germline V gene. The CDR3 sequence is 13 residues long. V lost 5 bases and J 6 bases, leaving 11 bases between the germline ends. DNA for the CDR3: TGTGCCAGCAGTACCCAGGGCATTCAGCCCCAGCATTTT. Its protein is CASSTQGIQPQHF.

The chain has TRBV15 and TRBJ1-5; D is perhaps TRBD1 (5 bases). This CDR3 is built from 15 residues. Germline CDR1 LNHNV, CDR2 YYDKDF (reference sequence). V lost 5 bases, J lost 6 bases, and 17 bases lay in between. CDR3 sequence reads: CATSDGSGSGQPQHF. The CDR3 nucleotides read TGTGCCACCAGCGACGGGTCAGGGTCCGGTCAGCCCCAGCATTTT.

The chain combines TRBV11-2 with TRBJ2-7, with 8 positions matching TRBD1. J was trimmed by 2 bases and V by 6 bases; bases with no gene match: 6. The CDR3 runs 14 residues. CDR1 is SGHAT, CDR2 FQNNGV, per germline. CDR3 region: CASRLTGGPYEQYF. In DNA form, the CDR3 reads TGTGCCAGCAGACTTACAGGGGGTCCCTACGAGCAGTACTTC.

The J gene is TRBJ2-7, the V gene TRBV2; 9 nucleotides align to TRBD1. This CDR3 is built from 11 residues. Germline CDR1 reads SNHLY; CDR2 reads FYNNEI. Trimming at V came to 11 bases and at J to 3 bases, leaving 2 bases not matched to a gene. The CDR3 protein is CARGQGYEQYF. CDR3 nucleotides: TGTGCCCGGGGACAGGGCTACGAGCAGTACTTC. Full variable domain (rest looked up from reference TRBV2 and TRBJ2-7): EPEVTQTPSHQVTQMGQEVILRCVPISNHLYFYWYRQILGQKVEFLVSFYNNEISEKSEIFDDQFSVERPDGSNFTLKIRSTKLEDSAMYFCARGQGYEQYFGPGTRLTVT.

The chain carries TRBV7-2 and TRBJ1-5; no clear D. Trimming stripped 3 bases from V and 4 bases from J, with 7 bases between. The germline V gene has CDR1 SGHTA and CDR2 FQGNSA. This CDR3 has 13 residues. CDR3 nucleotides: TGTGCCAGCAGCTTGGCTGATAATCAGCCCCAGCATTTT. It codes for CASSLADNQPQHF.

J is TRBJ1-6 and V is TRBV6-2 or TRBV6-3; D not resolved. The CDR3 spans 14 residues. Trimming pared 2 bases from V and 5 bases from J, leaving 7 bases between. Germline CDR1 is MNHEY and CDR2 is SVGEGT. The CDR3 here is CASSYRVDNSPLHF. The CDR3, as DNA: TGTGCCAGCAGTTACCGCGTGGATAATTCACCCCTCCACTTT.

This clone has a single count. The chain's CDR3 is CASSIRDRPNNEQFF. DNA for the CDR3: TGTGCCAGTAGTATAAGGGACAGGCCAAACAATGAGCAGTTCTTC. V usage is TRBV19 and J usage is TRBJ2-1; TRBD1 matches at 8 bases. Germline V gives CDR1 LNHDA, CDR2 SQIVND (reference sequence). J lost 5 bases, V lost 2 bases, and 5 bases had no gene match. The CDR3 consists of 15 residues.

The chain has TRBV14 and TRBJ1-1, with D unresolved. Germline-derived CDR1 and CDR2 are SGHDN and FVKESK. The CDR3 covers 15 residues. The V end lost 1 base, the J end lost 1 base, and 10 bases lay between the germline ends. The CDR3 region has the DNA TGTGCCAGCAGCCAAGGCCCCCGACAGAACACTGAAGCTTTCTTT. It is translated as CASSQGPRQNTEAFF.

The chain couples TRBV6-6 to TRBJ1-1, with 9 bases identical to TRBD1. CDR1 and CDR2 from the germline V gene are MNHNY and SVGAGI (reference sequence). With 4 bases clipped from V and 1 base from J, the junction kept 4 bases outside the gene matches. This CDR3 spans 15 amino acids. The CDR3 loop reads CASSFGGQGNTEAFF. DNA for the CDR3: TGTGCCAGCAGTTTCGGGGGACAGGGGAACACTGAAGCTTTCTTT.

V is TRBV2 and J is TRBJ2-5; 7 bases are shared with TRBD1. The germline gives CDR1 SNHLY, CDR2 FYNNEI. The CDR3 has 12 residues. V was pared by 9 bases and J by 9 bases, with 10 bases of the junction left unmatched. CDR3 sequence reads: CASWETGKAQYF. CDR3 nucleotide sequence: TGTGCCAGTTGGGAGACAGGGAAAGCCCAGTACTTC.

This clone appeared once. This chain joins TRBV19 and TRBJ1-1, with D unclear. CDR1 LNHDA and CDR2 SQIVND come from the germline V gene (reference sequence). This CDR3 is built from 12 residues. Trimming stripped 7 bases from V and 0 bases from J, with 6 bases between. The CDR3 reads CASTNLNTEAFF. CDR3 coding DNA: TGTGCCAGTACCAACTTGAACACTGAAGCTTTCTTT. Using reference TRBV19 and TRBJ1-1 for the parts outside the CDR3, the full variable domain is DGGITQSPKYLFRKEGQNVTLSCEQNLNHDAMYWYRQDPGQGLRLIYYSQIVNDFQKGDIAEGYSVSREKKESFPLTVTSAQKNPTAFYLCASTNLNTEAFFGQGTRLTVV.

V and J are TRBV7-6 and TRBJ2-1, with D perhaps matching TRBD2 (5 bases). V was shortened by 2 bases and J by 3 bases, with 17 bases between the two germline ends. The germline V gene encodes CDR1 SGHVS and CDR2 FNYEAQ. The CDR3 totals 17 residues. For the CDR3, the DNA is TGTGCCAGCAGCTTATCGACGAGCGGAGGCAACTACAATGAGCAGTTCTTC. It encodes CASSLSTSGGNYNEQFF.

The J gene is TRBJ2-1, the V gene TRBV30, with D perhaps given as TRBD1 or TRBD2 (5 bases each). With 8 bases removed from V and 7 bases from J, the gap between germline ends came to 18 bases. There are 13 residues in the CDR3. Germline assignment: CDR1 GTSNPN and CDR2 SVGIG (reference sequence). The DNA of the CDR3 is TGTGCCCGGGACGGGGTCCGCATGAATGAGCAGTTCTTC. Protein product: CARDGVRMNEQFF.